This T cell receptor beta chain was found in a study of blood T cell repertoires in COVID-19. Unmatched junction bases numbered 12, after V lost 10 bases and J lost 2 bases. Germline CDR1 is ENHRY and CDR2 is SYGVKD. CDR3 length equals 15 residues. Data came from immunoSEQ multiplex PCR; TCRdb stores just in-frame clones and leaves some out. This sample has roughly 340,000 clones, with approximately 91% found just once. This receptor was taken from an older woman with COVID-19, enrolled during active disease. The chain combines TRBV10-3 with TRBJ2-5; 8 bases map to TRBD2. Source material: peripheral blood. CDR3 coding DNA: TGTGCCACAACCGCCCGCGGGGGGATACAAGAGACCCAGTACTTC. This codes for CATTARGGIQETQYF.